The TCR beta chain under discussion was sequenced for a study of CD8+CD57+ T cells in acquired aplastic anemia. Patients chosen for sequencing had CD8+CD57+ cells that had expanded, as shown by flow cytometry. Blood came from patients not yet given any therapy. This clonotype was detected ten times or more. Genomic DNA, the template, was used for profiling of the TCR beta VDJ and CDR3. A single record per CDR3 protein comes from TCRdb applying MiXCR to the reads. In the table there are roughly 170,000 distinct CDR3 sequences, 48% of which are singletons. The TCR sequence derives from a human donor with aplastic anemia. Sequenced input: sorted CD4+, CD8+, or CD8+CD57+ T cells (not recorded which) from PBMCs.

CDR3 loop: CASSTEGGTNSPLHF. DNA for the CDR3: TGCGCCAGCAGCACAGAGGGGGGGACCAATTCACCCCTCCACTTT. This chain joins TRBV5-1 and TRBJ1-6; D is perhaps TRBD1 (6 bases). With 4 bases removed from V and 7 bases from J, the gap between germline ends came to 15 bases. The CDR3 sequence is 15 residues long. Germline V gene lookup returns CDR1 SGHRS and CDR2 YFSETQ.